This TCR beta chain was identified during a study of control samples from healthy donors and cancer patients. The method was immunoSEQ multiplex PCR; TCRdb's version includes in-frame clones alone and lacks a portion of them. The table has about 130,000 clones, approximately 92% seen once. For this clone: This same CDR3 is encoded by further DNA sequences in the sample.

The V and J ends lost 3 bases and 6 bases respectively, with 3 bases between them. Germline CDR1 reads MNHEY; CDR2 reads SMNVEV (reference sequence). This CDR3 has 12 residues. V usage is TRBV27 and J usage is TRBJ1-6; D remains unclear. Sequencing was performed on blood. The sequence derives from a woman between 50 and 59 years old in good health. CDR3 amino acids: CASSFSNSPLHF. The CDR3 DNA reads as TGTGCCAGCAGTTTCAGTAATTCACCCCTCCACTTT.